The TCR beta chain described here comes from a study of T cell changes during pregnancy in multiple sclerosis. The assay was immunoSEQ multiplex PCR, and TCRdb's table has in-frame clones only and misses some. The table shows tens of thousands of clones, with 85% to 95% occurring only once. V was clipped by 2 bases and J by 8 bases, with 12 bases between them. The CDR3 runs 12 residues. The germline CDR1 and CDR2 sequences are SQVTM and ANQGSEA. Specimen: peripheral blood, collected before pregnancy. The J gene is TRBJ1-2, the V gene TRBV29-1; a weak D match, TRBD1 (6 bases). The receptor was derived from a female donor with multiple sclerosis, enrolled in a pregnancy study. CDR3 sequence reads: CSVEPTGIGYTF. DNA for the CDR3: TGCAGCGTTGAACCTACAGGGATCGGCTACACCTTC.